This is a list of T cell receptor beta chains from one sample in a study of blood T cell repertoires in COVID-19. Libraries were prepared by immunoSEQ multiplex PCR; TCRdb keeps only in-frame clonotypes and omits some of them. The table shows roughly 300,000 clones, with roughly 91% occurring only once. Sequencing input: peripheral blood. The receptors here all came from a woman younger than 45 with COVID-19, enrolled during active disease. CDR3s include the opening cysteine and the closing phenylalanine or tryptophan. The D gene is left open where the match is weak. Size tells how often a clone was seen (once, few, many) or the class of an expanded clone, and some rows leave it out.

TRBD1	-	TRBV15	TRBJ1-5	TGTGCCACCAGCAGACCCCCGGACAGGGGGCGCCCCCACAATCAGCCCCAGCATTTT	CATSRPPDRGRPHNQPQHF
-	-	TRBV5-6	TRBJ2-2	TGTGCCAGCAGCTTAAAGACAGGCTGGTTTGGGCAGAACACCGGGGAGCTGTTTTTT	CASSLKTGWFGQNTGELFF
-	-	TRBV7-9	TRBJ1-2	TGTGCCAGCAGCTTAGCCGACTATGGCTACACCTTC	CASSLADYGYTF
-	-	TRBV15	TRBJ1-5	TGTGCCACCAGCAGTGGACAGATAGATCAGCCCCAGCATTTT	CATSSGQIDQPQHF
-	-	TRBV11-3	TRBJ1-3	TGTGCCAGCAGCTCGAGCAGGGCGGGAAACACCATATATTTT	CASSSSRAGNTIYF
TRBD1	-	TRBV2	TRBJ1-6	TGTGCCAGCAGGACCGCAGGGACAGACTATAATTCACCCCTCCACTTT	CASRTAGTDYNSPLHF
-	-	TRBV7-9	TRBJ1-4	TGTGCCAGCAGCTTAGCGGGGGCAGGCCCCAATGAAAAACTGTTTTTT	CASSLAGAGPNEKLFF
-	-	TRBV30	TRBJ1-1	TGTGCCTGGAGTGTCCGAGTTGAAGCTTTCTTT	CAWSVRVEAFF
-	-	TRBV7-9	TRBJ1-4	TGTGCCAGCAGCTTGGAACAGGGTGAAAAACTGTTTTTT	CASSLEQGEKLFF
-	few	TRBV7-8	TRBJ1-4	TGTGCCAGCAGCCCCCGTCGACAGAAGAATGAAAAACTGTTTTTT	CASSPRRQKNEKLFF
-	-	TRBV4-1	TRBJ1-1	TGCGCCAGCAGCCTACAGGGGAACACTGAAGCTTTCTTT	CASSLQGNTEAFF